This T cell receptor beta chain was obtained from a study of control samples from healthy donors and cancer patients. Sequenced by immunoSEQ multiplex PCR; TCRdb stores in-frame clones only, minus some. The repertoire has roughly 370,000 clones, 90% of them found once; the top ten carry around 6.8%. Trimming pared 10 bases from V and 0 bases from J, leaving 11 bases between. Germline CDR1 ENHRY, CDR2 SYGVKD. This CDR3 is 13 amino acids long. The sample was PBMCs. The chain couples TRBV10-3 to TRBJ2-3, with a possible D match to TRBD2 (6 bases). The TCR sequence derives from a man aged 40-50 years with head and neck cancer. CDR3 sequence reads: CATRDSSTDTQYF. The CDR3 coding sequence is TGTGCCACCCGGGACTCGAGCACAGATACGCAGTATTTT.